The 9 T cell receptor beta chains reported below all come from one sample, sequenced in a study of technical replicates of blood from a few donors. TCRdb's table, derived via immunoSEQ multiplex PCR, lists solely in-frame clones and lacks some. In the table there are roughly 15,000 clones, 60% to 80% of which are singletons. The sequencing sample was made of PBMCs. These receptors all come from a human donor in good health.

DNA of the CDR3: TGTGCCAACCCGACAGGGAGTAGCTCCTACGAGCAGTACTTC. This translates into CANPTGSSSYEQYF. The rearrangement uses TRBV19 and TRBJ2-7, with 7 bases aligning to TRBD1. The CDR3 spans 14 residues. V trimming: 10 bases; J trimming: 0 bases; junction bases outside the gene matches: 9. Germline values: CDR1 LNHDA, CDR2 SQIVND (reference sequence). The full variable domain, in which reference TRBV19 and TRBJ2-7 provide the parts outside the CDR3, is DGGITQSPKYLFRKEGQNVTLSCEQNLNHDAMYWYRQDPGQGLRLIYYSQIVNDFQKGDIAEGYSVSREKKESFPLTVTSAQKNPTAFYLCANPTGSSSYEQYFGPGTRLTVT.

The chain recombines TRBV2 with TRBJ2-1, with D maybe TRBD2 (5 bases). Trimming pared 6 bases from V and 9 bases from J, leaving 15 bases between. Germline V CDR1 and CDR2: SNHLY, FYNNEI. The CDR3 is 13 residues long. Here the CDR3 DNA reads TGTGCCAGCAGACGGGAAGGGCTTGGTGAGCAGTTCTTC. The encoded protein is CASRREGLGEQFF.

This clone appeared a few times. The gene calls are TRBV19 and TRBJ2-7; maybe TRBD2 (5 bases). The CDR3 has 14 amino acids. The V and J ends lost 3 bases and 1 base respectively, with 10 bases between them. Germline V CDR1 and CDR2: LNHDA, SQIVND (reference sequence). The CDR3 DNA is TGTGCCAGTAGTATGGACGGGGATTCCTACGAGCAGTACTTC. Translating gives CASSMDGDSYEQYF.

This rearrangement joins TRBV6-1 to TRBJ2-3; 9 bases agree with TRBD2. J was trimmed by 7 bases and V by 0 bases; bases with no gene match: 8. The CDR3 is made up of 16 amino acids. The germline V gene encodes CDR1 MNHNS and CDR2 SASEGT. The CDR3 is CASSEAGAGGLNTQYF. CDR3 bases: TGTGCCAGCAGTGAAGCCGGGGCGGGGGGGTTGAATACGCAGTATTTT.

The chain is built from TRBV5-1 and TRBJ2-7, with 8 bases fitting TRBD2. With 3 bases clipped from V and 2 bases from J, the junction kept 13 bases outside the gene matches. Looked up from germline, CDR1 is SGHRS and CDR2 is YFSETQ. This CDR3 is 17 amino acids long. The CDR3 DNA sequence: TGCGCCAGCAGCTGGGCGGGGGGCGCAGGGGAGGCCTACGAGCAGTACTTC. Amino acids: CASSWAGGAGEAYEQYF.

V gene TRBV6-6 combines with J gene TRBJ2-1, with D possibly TRBD2 on 5 matching bases. In germline, CDR1 is MNHNY, CDR2 SVGAGI (reference sequence). The V and J ends lost 5 bases and 3 bases respectively, with 8 bases between them. This CDR3 has 13 residues. CDR3: CASSRGSYNEQFF. DNA of the CDR3: TGTGCCAGCAGTCGTGGGAGCTACAATGAGCAGTTCTTC.

The chain combines TRBV7-8 with TRBJ1-1; D is possibly TRBD1 (5 bases). V lost 3 bases and J 5 bases, leaving 13 bases between the germline ends. The CDR3 is made up of 14 amino acids. Germline loops: CDR1 SGHVS, CDR2 FQNEAQ. The CDR3 sequence: CASSFGGGRTEAFF. The CDR3 DNA is TGTGCCAGCAGCTTCGGGGGTGGGAGGACTGAAGCTTTCTTT.

This clone was seen only a few times. The chain combines TRBV5-1 with TRBJ1-1; 9 nucleotides match TRBD1. CDR1 SGHRS and CDR2 YFSETQ come from the germline V gene. The junction had 2 bases not matched to a gene; V was cut back by 4 bases and J by 1 base. CDR3 size: 14 residues. The CDR3 loop reads CASSPGQGNTEAFF. The CDR3 DNA reads TGCGCCAGCAGCCCGGGACAGGGGAACACTGAAGCTTTCTTT.

The rearrangement uses TRBV20-1 and TRBJ2-7; D not certain. This CDR3 has 11 residues. Germline loops: CDR1 DFQATT, CDR2 SNEGSKA (reference sequence). With 2 bases removed from V and 4 bases from J, the gap between germline ends came to 6 bases. CDR3 region: CSARSGYEQYF. The CDR3 DNA is TGCAGTGCTAGATCGGGTTACGAGCAGTACTTC.